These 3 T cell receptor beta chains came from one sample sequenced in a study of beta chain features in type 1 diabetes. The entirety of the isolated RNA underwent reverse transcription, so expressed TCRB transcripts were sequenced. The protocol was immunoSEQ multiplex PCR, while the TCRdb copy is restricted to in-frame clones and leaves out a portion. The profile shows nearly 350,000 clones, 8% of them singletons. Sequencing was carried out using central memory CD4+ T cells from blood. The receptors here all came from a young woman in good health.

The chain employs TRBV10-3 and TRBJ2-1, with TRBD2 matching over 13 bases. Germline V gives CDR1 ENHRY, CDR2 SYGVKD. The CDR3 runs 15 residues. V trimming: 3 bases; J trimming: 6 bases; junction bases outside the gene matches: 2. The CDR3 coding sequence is TGTGCCATCAGTGATCGGACTAGCGGGAGCAATGAGCAGTTCTTC. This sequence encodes CAISDRTSGSNEQFF.

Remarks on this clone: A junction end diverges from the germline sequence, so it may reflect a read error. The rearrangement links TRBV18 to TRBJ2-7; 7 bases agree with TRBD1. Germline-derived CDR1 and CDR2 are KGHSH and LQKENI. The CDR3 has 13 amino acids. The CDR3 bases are TGTGCCAGCTCACGAGACAGGGCGGCAAAGCTGGACTTC. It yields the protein CASSRDRAAKLDF.

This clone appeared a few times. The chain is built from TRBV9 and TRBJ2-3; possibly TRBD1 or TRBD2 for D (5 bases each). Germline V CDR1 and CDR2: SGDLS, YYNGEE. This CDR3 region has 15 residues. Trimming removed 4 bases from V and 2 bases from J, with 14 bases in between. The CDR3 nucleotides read TGTGCCAGCAGCCCCACCTGGGGGACCACAGATACGCAGTATTTT. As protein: CASSPTWGTTDTQYF.